This TCR beta chain came from a study of memory CD4+ T cells and cytomegalovirus serostatus. About this clone itself: Its antigen is as yet unknown.

Single viable CD3+CD4+CD8-CD45RO+ cells were sorted as the memory CD4+ T cells. Total CD4+ T cells were enriched by CD4 positive selection. Clones were read by immunoSEQ multiplex PCR, and TCRdb kept only the in-frame ones, dropping some. The data show about 48,000 clones, roughly 78% seen once. Study outcomes and limitations: Each of approximately 73 CMV-associated TCRbeta sequences occurred in one to five individuals. CMV serostatus prediction reached median AUC roughly 0.95, or 0.91 with US-trained model. Suggested: most of the CMV-linked TCR signature lies in CD4+ memory cells.

Trimming removed 5 bases from V and 2 bases from J, with 10 bases in between. Germline assignment: CDR1 SGHVS and CDR2 FQNEAQ. This CDR3 region has 14 residues. The V gene is TRBV7-8, the J gene TRBJ1-3; D not certain. Material for sequencing was memory CD4+ T cells from blood. The sequence was collected from an adult in good health and CMV-seronegative. In DNA form, the CDR3 reads TGTGCCAGCAGCGCCTCGGAGGCTGGAAACACCATATATTTT. It encodes CASSASEAGNTIYF.